A selection of T cell receptor beta chains follows, all from one sample in a study of control samples from healthy donors and cancer patients. Assay used: immunoSEQ multiplex PCR; TCRdb lists only in-frame clones, some missing. The table lists about 49,000 clones, approximately 86% of them singletons. The sample comprised PBMCs. Receptor source: a woman aged 45 to 65 with lung cancer. The CDR3 runs from the conserved cysteine through the conserved F or W. The order of the fields is clone size, V gene, J gene, D gene, CDR3 DNA, CDR3 protein. A D gene is named only where the DNA matches it firmly. Clone sizes are given selectively: once, few, many, or a class where the clone is expanded.

abundance: -; v_gene: TRBV5-1; j_gene: TRBJ1-2; d_gene: TRBD1; CDR3nt: TGCGCCAGCAGCGGGGACAGCTACTATGGCTACACCTTC; CDR3aa: CASSGDSYYGYTF
abundance: -; v_gene: TRBV7-9; j_gene: TRBJ2-4; d_gene: TRBD2; CDR3nt: TGTGCCAGCAGCTCCTCTAGCGGGGGGGCCCTCGCCAAAAACATTCAGTACTTC; CDR3aa: CASSSSSGGALAKNIQYF
abundance: -; v_gene: TRBV30; j_gene: TRBJ1-6; d_gene: -; CDR3nt: TGTGCCTGGAGTGTAGAAGGTCCACCCCTCCACTTT; CDR3aa: CAWSVEGPPLHF
abundance: -; v_gene: TRBV7-9; j_gene: TRBJ1-6; d_gene: -; CDR3nt: TGTGCCAGCAGCCACAATAATTCACCCCTCCACTTT; CDR3aa: CASSHNNSPLHF
abundance: -; v_gene: TRBV2; j_gene: TRBJ1-2; d_gene: -; CDR3nt: TGTGCCAGCAGTGAGGGGGTATTTGGCTACACCTTC; CDR3aa: CASSEGVFGYTF
abundance: -; v_gene: TRBV4-3; j_gene: TRBJ2-7; d_gene: TRBD2; CDR3nt: TGCGCCAGCAGCCAAGATAGCGGGGGAGCTCTCTCCTACGAGCAGTACTTC; CDR3aa: CASSQDSGGALSYEQYF
abundance: -; v_gene: TRBV29-1; j_gene: TRBJ1-1; d_gene: -; CDR3nt: TGCAGCGCCCGGGGCGTCTTGGACACTGAAGCTTTCTTT; CDR3aa: CSARGVLDTEAFF
abundance: -; v_gene: TRBV19; j_gene: TRBJ2-5; d_gene: TRBD2; CDR3nt: TGTGCCAGTAGTCCTAGCGGGGGGGCGCGAGAGACCCAGTACTTC; CDR3aa: CASSPSGGARETQYF
abundance: -; v_gene: TRBV6-6; j_gene: TRBJ1-6; d_gene: TRBD1; CDR3nt: TGTGCCAGCAGTTCCGAGGGGGCCAATAATTCACCCCTCCACTTT; CDR3aa: CASSSEGANNSPLHF
abundance: -; v_gene: TRBV24-1; j_gene: TRBJ1-2; d_gene: -; CDR3nt: TGTGCCACCCACCGCGAGAACTATGGCTACACCTTC; CDR3aa: CATHRENYGYTF
abundance: -; v_gene: TRBV23-1; j_gene: TRBJ2-2; d_gene: -; CDR3nt: TGCGCCAGCAGTCAAGGCGGGACAGCCAACACCGGGGAGCTGTTTTTT; CDR3aa: CASSQGGTANTGELFF
abundance: -; v_gene: TRBV7-2; j_gene: TRBJ2-2; d_gene: TRBD2; CDR3nt: TGTGCCAGCAGCGTGATACGGACTAGCCCTACGAACACCGGGGAGCTGTTTTTT; CDR3aa: CASSVIRTSPTNTGELFF
abundance: -; v_gene: TRBV6-2/TRBV6-3; j_gene: TRBJ2-1; d_gene: -; CDR3nt: TGTGCCAGCAGTCAAGGGCAGACTTACAATGAGCAGTTCTTC; CDR3aa: CASSQGQTYNEQFF
abundance: -; v_gene: TRBV18; j_gene: TRBJ1-2; d_gene: TRBD1; CDR3nt: TGTGCCAGCTCACCACAACCGGGACAGGCAACTAACTATGGCTACACCTTC; CDR3aa: CASSPQPGQATNYGYTF
abundance: -; v_gene: TRBV24-1; j_gene: TRBJ2-5; d_gene: -; CDR3nt: TGTGCCACCAGTGATTTCCAAGAGGGAAGGGGAGAGACCCAGTACTTC; CDR3aa: CATSDFQEGRGETQYF
abundance: -; v_gene: TRBV28; j_gene: TRBJ1-4; d_gene: -; CDR3nt: TGTGCCAGCAGTGGGGGGACAATGACTAATGAAAAACTGTTTTTT; CDR3aa: CASSGGTMTNEKLFF
abundance: -; v_gene: TRBV5-4; j_gene: TRBJ1-1; d_gene: -; CDR3nt: TGTGCCAGCAGCCCCGGGGGCGGACACCTTAACACTGAAGCTTTCTTT; CDR3aa: CASSPGGGHLNTEAFF
abundance: -; v_gene: TRBV9; j_gene: TRBJ1-2; d_gene: -; CDR3nt: TGTGCCAGCAGCCGTTTAGTAGGTGGGAGCGGCTACACCTTC; CDR3aa: CASSRLVGGSGYTF
abundance: -; v_gene: TRBV7-9; j_gene: TRBJ2-1; d_gene: TRBD2; CDR3nt: TGTGCCAGCAGCTCCCCCCTCCTAGCGGGGGGGGGCAATGAGCAGTTCTTC; CDR3aa: CASSSPLLAGGGNEQFF
abundance: -; v_gene: TRBV7-2; j_gene: TRBJ2-7; d_gene: -; CDR3nt: TGTGCCAGCAGTGACTTAGTAGCAGGCTTCTCCTACGAGCAGTACTTC; CDR3aa: CASSDLVAGFSYEQYF
abundance: -; v_gene: TRBV24-1; j_gene: TRBJ2-5; d_gene: -; CDR3nt: TGTGCCACCAGTGAAACCTCGGTCCAGTACTTC; CDR3aa: CATSETSVQYF
abundance: -; v_gene: TRBV7-8; j_gene: TRBJ1-6; d_gene: -; CDR3nt: TGTGCCAGCAGGCCGGCTAATTCACCCCTCCACTTT; CDR3aa: CASRPANSPLHF
abundance: -; v_gene: TRBV6-5; j_gene: TRBJ1-2; d_gene: -; CDR3nt: TGTGCCAGCAGGAACACGGGTGGCTACACCTTC; CDR3aa: CASRNTGGYTF
abundance: -; v_gene: TRBV19; j_gene: TRBJ2-7; d_gene: TRBD1; CDR3nt: TGTGCCAGTAGCCTGGACAGGGGAGACGAGCAGTACTTC; CDR3aa: CASSLDRGDEQYF
abundance: -; v_gene: TRBV5-1; j_gene: TRBJ2-1; d_gene: TRBD2; CDR3nt: TGCGCCAGCAGCGCGGGGACTAGCGGGGGGGCCTACAATGAGCAGTTCTTC; CDR3aa: CASSAGTSGGAYNEQFF
abundance: few; v_gene: TRBV15; j_gene: TRBJ1-1; d_gene: -; CDR3nt: TGTGCCACCAGCAGAGATTTTCTCACTGAAGCTTTCTTT; CDR3aa: CATSRDFLTEAFF
abundance: -; v_gene: TRBV2; j_gene: TRBJ2-7; d_gene: -; CDR3nt: TGTGCCAGCAGTGTAGGCCCCACAGGGACCTACGAGCAGTACTTC; CDR3aa: CASSVGPTGTYEQYF
abundance: once; v_gene: TRBV27; j_gene: TRBJ1-6; d_gene: TRBD1; CDR3nt: TGTGCCAGCAGTCTACAGGGGGATAATTCACCCCTCCACTTT; CDR3aa: CASSLQGDNSPLHF
abundance: few; v_gene: TRBV18; j_gene: TRBJ1-2; d_gene: -; CDR3nt: TGTGCCAGCTCAAGGGATAACTATGGCTACACCTTC; CDR3aa: CASSRDNYGYTF
abundance: -; v_gene: TRBV7-9; j_gene: TRBJ1-6; d_gene: TRBD1; CDR3nt: TGTGCCAGCAGATCACAGGGGGCGAATTCACCCCTCCACTTT; CDR3aa: CASRSQGANSPLHF
abundance: -; v_gene: TRBV18; j_gene: TRBJ1-4; d_gene: -; CDR3nt: TGTGCCAGCTCACCGCAACGGGAGGCAACTAATGAAAAACTGTTTTTT; CDR3aa: CASSPQREATNEKLFF
abundance: few; v_gene: TRBV19; j_gene: TRBJ2-1; d_gene: -; CDR3nt: TGTGCCAGTAGTATTGAGGCCGAGAGCAATGAGCAGTTCTTC; CDR3aa: CASSIEAESNEQFF
abundance: once; v_gene: TRBV4-1; j_gene: TRBJ1-1; d_gene: TRBD1; CDR3nt: TGCGCCAGCAGCCACTCAGGGACAGGGGCTGATGTAACTGAAGCTTTCTTT; CDR3aa: CASSHSGTGADVTEAFF
abundance: -; v_gene: TRBV29-1; j_gene: TRBJ2-3; d_gene: -; CDR3nt: TGCAGCGCCTATAGGAGGGGGGGCACAGATACGCAGTATTTT; CDR3aa: CSAYRRGGTDTQYF
abundance: -; v_gene: TRBV12-3/TRBV12-4; j_gene: TRBJ2-5; d_gene: -; CDR3nt: TGTGCCAGCACCCCGGCCCAGGGGGGCCAGTACTTC; CDR3aa: CASTPAQGGQYF
abundance: -; v_gene: TRBV19; j_gene: TRBJ2-5; d_gene: -; CDR3nt: TGTGCCAGTGGACAAGAGACCCAGTACTTC; CDR3aa: CASGQETQYF
abundance: -; v_gene: TRBV5-1; j_gene: TRBJ1-3; d_gene: TRBD1; CDR3nt: TGCGCCAGCAGCTTGGATGGTGGGACAGGGGGCCTCTCTGGAAACACCATATATTTT; CDR3aa: CASSLDGGTGGLSGNTIYF
abundance: -; v_gene: TRBV15; j_gene: TRBJ1-4; d_gene: -; CDR3nt: TGTGCCACCAGCACAACGAGGGAAAAACTGTTTTTT; CDR3aa: CATSTTREKLFF
abundance: -; v_gene: TRBV30; j_gene: TRBJ1-2; d_gene: -; CDR3nt: TGTGCCTGGAGTGTAGGGACGGGGGGTTTCTATGGCTACACCTTC; CDR3aa: CAWSVGTGGFYGYTF
abundance: -; v_gene: TRBV14; j_gene: TRBJ1-1; d_gene: TRBD1; CDR3nt: TGTGCCAGCAGCCTAATTCCGGGACAGGGAAAGGGCACTGAAGCTTTCTTT; CDR3aa: CASSLIPGQGKGTEAFF
abundance: -; v_gene: TRBV7-9; j_gene: TRBJ1-2; d_gene: -; CDR3nt: TGTGCCAGCAGCCCGGCCGGACTGCCTATTGGCTACACCTTC; CDR3aa: CASSPAGLPIGYTF